This T cell receptor beta chain was found in a study of T cell responses to AZD1222 COVID-19 vaccine. The assay was immunoSEQ multiplex PCR, and TCRdb's table has in-frame clones only and misses some. The table shows about 140,000 clones, with roughly 90% occurring only once. The CDR3 loop spans 14 amino acids. CDR1 is SGDLS, CDR2 YYNGEE, per germline. With 4 bases clipped from V and 7 bases from J, the junction kept 5 bases outside the gene matches. This clone was counted only a few times. The sequence came from an adult in good health. V is TRBV9 and J is TRBJ1-4, with TRBD1 matching 9 bases. Sequenced here: peripheral blood, sampled on day 0 of AZD1222 vaccination. The CDR3 region is CASSRGTGTEKLFF. In DNA, the CDR3 is TGTGCCAGCAGCCGTGGGACAGGGACTGAAAAACTGTTTTTT.